This T cell receptor (beta chain) was identified during a study of patients and donors after allogeneic stem cell transplantation. This clonotype appeared many times. From the RT-PCR reads, TCRdb called clonotypes with MiXCR, one entry per CDR3 protein. Among about 230,000 distinct CDR3 sequences listed, 13% to 15% were seen once. CDR1 and CDR2 (germline): MNHEY, SMNVEV (reference sequence). This CDR3 contains 15 residues. Trimming stripped 3 bases from V and 4 bases from J, with 15 bases between. Source material: blood, either unsorted or a sorted T cell fraction (not recorded which). The chain couples TRBV27 to TRBJ1-2; D ambiguous. This TCR was recovered from a human donor who was either an allogeneic HSCT recipient or a stem cell or donor lymphocyte infusion donor (not recorded which). It is not recorded whose cells these are; they may come from a transplant donor. The CDR3: CASSLGSGGLYGYTF. The CDR3 nucleotides read TGTGCCAGCAGTTTGGGGAGTGGCGGGCTCTATGGCTACACCTTC.